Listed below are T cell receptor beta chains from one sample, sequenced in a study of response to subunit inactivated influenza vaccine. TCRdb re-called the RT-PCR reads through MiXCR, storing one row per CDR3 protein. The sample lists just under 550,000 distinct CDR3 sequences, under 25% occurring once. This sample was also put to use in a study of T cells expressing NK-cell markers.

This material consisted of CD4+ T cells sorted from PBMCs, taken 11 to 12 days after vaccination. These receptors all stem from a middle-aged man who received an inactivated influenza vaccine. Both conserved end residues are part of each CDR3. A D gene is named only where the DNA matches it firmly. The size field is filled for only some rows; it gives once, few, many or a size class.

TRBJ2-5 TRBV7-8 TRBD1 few TGTGCCAGCAGCAACCGGACAGGGCAGGGAGAGACCCAGTACTTC CASSNRTGQGETQYF
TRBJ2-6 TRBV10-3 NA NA TGTGCCATCAGTGATGGGGGTGCTGGGGCCAACGTCCTGACTTTC CAISDGGAGANVLTF
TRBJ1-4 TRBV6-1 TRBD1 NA TGTGCCAGCAGGAGGACAGGGGATCATGAAAAACTGTTTTTT CASRRTGDHEKLFF
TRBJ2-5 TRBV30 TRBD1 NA TGTGCCTGGAGTGACAGGGGGCGGGAGACCCAGTACTTC CAWSDRGRETQYF
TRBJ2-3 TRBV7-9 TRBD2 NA TGTGCCAGCAGCCTGAGGACTAGCGGGAGAGTAGATACGCAGTATTTT CASSLRTSGRVDTQYF
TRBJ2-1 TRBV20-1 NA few TGCAGTGCTAGGGAATTAGGGGGAGCGGTTATTGAGCAGTTCTTC CSARELGGAVIEQFF
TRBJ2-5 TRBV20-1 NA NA TGCAGTGCTAGGCACGACTCAGGGGAGACCCAGTACTTC CSARHDSGETQYF
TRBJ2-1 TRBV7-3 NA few TGTGCCAGCAGTCTGGAGCGGTTGAACAATGAGCAGTTCTTC CASSLERLNNEQFF
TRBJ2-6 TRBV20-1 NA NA TGCAGTGCTTACAGATCCTCTGGGGCCAACGTCCTGACTTTC CSAYRSSGANVLTF
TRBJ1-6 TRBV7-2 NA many TGTGCCAGCAGGGCAGGGTATAATTCACCCCTCCACTTT CASRAGYNSPLHF
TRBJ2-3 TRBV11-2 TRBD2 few TGTGCCAGCAGCCCGGCGGGACTAGCGGGCCGAGGTGGCATCACAGATACGCAGTATTTT CASSPAGLAGRGGITDTQYF
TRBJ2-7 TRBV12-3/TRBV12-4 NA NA TGTGCCAGCAGCGGACGGTACTACGAGCAGTACTTC CASSGRYYEQYF
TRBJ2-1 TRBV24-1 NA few TGTGCCACCAGTGATTCGGACGGGAGCTCCTACAATGAGCAGTTCTTC CATSDSDGSSYNEQFF
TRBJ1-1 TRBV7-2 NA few TGTGCCAGCAGGGCCGAGATTTGGGAGACTGAAGCTTTCTTT CASRAEIWETEAFF
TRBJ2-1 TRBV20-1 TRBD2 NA TGCAGTGCAGGGGGACTAGCAGAGAATGAGCAGTTCTTC CSAGGLAENEQFF
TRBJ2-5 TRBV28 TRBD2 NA TGTGCCAGCAGTTATAGCGGGAGGGGAGAAGAGACCCAGTACTTC CASSYSGRGEETQYF
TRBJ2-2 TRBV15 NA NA TGTGCCACCAGCAGGCCTGCGGACTTTTCCGGGGAGCTGTTTTTT CATSRPADFSGELFF
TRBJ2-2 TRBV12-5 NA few TGTGCTAGTGGGGACCCTTATTACACCGGGGAGCTGTTTTTT CASGDPYYTGELFF
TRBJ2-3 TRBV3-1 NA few TGTGCCAGCAGCCAAGTCAGGGCGTATACGCAGTATTTT CASSQVRAYTQYF
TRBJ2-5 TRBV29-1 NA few TGCAGCGTGAGGCCGGGCACTCAAGAGACCCAGTACTTC CSVRPGTQETQYF
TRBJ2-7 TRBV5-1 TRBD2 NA TGCGCCAGCAGCTCTCCGACTAGCGAGTTCTCCTACGAGCAGTACTTC CASSSPTSEFSYEQYF
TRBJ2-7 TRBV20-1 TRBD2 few TGCAGTGCACTGGGGGGGACTACCTACGAGCAGTACTTC CSALGGTTYEQYF
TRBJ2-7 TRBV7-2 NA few TGTGCCAGCAGCCCTTTTTCGGGGATGTACGAGCAGTACTTC CASSPFSGMYEQYF
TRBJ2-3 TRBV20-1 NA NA TGCAGTGCGTGGGACGAAGGAAGGGGCACAGATACGCAGTATTTT CSAWDEGRGTDTQYF
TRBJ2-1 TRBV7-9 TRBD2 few TGTGCCAGCAGCCCGGGACTAGCGTACTACAATGAGCAGTTCTTC CASSPGLAYYNEQFF
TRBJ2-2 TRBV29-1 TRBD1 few TGCAGCGTGACAGCCGGGACAGGGCGGACCGGGGAGCTGTTTTTT CSVTAGTGRTGELFF
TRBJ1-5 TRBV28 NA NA TGTGCCAGCGGAAGGGATAGCAATCAGACCCAGCTTTTT CASGRDSNQTQLF
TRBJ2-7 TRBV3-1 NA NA TGTGCCAGCAGCCTCGCAGAGAGTCACGAGCAGTACTTC CASSLAESHEQYF
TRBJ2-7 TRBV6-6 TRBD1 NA TGTGCCATCGGACCCGGGACAGGGGGCTCCTACGAGCAGTACTTC CAIGPGTGGSYEQYF
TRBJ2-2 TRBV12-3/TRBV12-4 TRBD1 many TGTGCCAGCAGTTCGGACAGGGGGCGAGTCGGCGGGGAGCTGTTTTTT CASSSDRGRVGGELFF
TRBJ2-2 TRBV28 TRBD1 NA TGTGCCAGCAGTACACTTCCACGGGACAGGGGGCGAAACACCGGGGAGCTGTTTTTT CASSTLPRDRGRNTGELFF
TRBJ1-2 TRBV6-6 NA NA TGTGCCAGCAGTTCAGGGTCCTATGGCTACACCTTC CASSSGSYGYTF
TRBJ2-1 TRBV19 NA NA TGTGCCAGTAGTATCTCTGACAGATACAATGAGCAGTTCTTC CASSISDRYNEQFF
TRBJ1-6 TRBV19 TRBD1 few TGTGCCAGTTCGAGGGGGCAGCAATCACCCCTCCACTTT CASSRGQQSPLHF